This T cell receptor beta chain emerged from a study of Ad26.COV2.S vaccination and SARS-CoV-2 variants (dated by TCRdb to 2020 to 2022). Describing the broader study: Donors in the vaccine arm were drawn from COV1001, a phase I-IIa trial of Ad26.COV2.S in healthy adults that was multicentre, randomized, double-blind and placebo-controlled. Ad26.COV2.S was administered intramuscularly at 5 x 10^10 or 1 x 10^11 viral particles, either as a single shot or as two shots given 56 days apart. TCRbeta repertoire sequencing was used to assess the specificity and breadth of SARS-CoV-2-reactive T cell receptors after Ad26.COV2.S vaccination. The TCR-sequenced set comprised approximately 32 samples: approximately 19 Ad26.COV2.S vaccine recipients, 5 placebo recipients and 8 SARS-CoV-2 convalescent individuals. Participants in the trial were split at random into five groups of five each, receiving low-dose or high-dose Ad26.COV2.S once or twice, or else placebo on both occasions. Investigators remained blinded to trial group allocation during experiments and outcome assessment.

V ends up 3 bases short and J 7 bases short, with an unmatched junction base count of 4. The CDR3 numbers 13 residues from cysteine through phenylalanine. Left in the record is the CDR3 DNA by itself, 39 bases read in frame from the first base. CDR1 and CDR2 are drawn from the germline V gene: KGHSH, LQKENI. The immunoSEQ Assay was used to sequence TCRbeta CDR3 regions. After extraction, genomic DNA underwent amplification by bias-controlled multiplex PCR, followed by high-throughput sequencing. The authors processed their data as follows. To quantify the absolute abundance of each unique TCRbeta CDR3 region, sequences were collapsed and filtered. T cell fraction was estimated by normalizing TCRbeta template counts to usable DNA, which was measured by amplifying reference genes present in all nucleated cells. Repertoire TCRs were annotated as SARS-CoV-2-specific when V gene, CDR3 amino acid sequence and J gene were exactly matched to a known reactive TCR set. The reference SARS-CoV-2 TCR set was derived from MIRA and filtered for enrichment in COVID-19-positive ImmuneCODE repertoires, a step that removed public or cross-reactive TCRs. Drawing on the MIRA antigens, annotated TCRs were analysed further at the level of specific ORF or position within ORF. Breadth was defined as the number of annotated unique rearrangements divided by the total number of unique productive rearrangements, and depth was defined as the summed frequency of the annotated unique rearrangements. Two-sided Wilcoxon rank-sum tests were applied when comparing TCR breadth between groups. As stored in TCRdb, this immuneACCESS dataset retains in-frame rearrangements with V and J assigned. A fraction of the clones does not appear; measured against another copy, unresolved V genes explain less than half of the discrepancy, and the remainder lacks a known reason. V, J and clone size reflect that table, while D and trimming were determined from the DNA. This sample is represented by more than 300,000 clones; approximately 86% of them were singletons. The ten largest clones represent 1.9% of the sample.

This clone has only a few counts. Its recognized antigen is unknown. Base qualities are not at hand, and no much larger clone is one base apart. What the work shows at the level of the full study, not this receptor alone: Substantial breadth of spike-specific CD8+ and CD4+ T cell responses was reported after vaccination. The authors noted that the TCR breadth and depth analyses may have underestimated total T cell responses. Ad26.COV2.S recipients had higher spike-specific TCR breadth than placebo recipients (P = 0.0014). Comparing responses between vaccine doses or regimens was not something the study was powered to do. Vaccine and placebo recipients had similar non-spike TCR breadth, a finding consistent with the vaccine containing only spike.

Per the publication, the treatment or condition label means: about 20 received Ad26.COV2.S at low or high dose, single or two shots; 5 received placebo; per-sample allocation not given. Repertoires of vaccine and placebo recipients were sequenced from samples taken on day 63 after the first injection. In Cohort 1b, 25 to 30 adults aged 18-55 years were enrolled at a single site in Boston, USA, between 29 July and 7 August 2020. As a vaccine, Ad26.COV2.S was a replication-incompetent adenovirus type 26 vector that expressed a prefusion-stabilized SARS-CoV-2 spike protein derived from the original Wuhan strain.

The sample consisted of peripheral blood, taken in a trial of Ad26.COV2.S vaccine versus placebo. This receptor was taken from a person between 18 and 59 years old who received the Ad26.COV2.S COVID-19 vaccine or a placebo. This sequence uses TRBV18 and TRBJ1-1; 8 of the junction bases match TRBD1. CDR3 region: CASSPTGEVEAFF. The bases read TGTGCCAGCTCACCGACAGGGGAGGTTGAAGCTTTCTTT.